This TCR beta chain was captured by sequencing in a study of T cells in Graves' hyperthyroidism and ophthalmopathy. Germline CDR1 reads DFQATT; CDR2 reads SNEGSKA (reference sequence). Deletions cut 2 bases from V and 5 bases from J, with 19 bases between. The length of the CDR3 is 15 residues. The CDR3 regions of TCR beta were amplified from RNA transcripts. A first-round RT-PCR of the TCR CDR3 used the HTBI primer set. TCRdb ran MiXCR on the multiplex PCR reads and lists one entry per CDR3 protein. The sample has about 400,000 distinct CDR3 sequences; roughly 13% are singletons. This clonotype was observed many times. What it binds is not known. General study points: Most expanded thyroid clonotypes above 0.001 recurred in blood.

For the diagnoses, clinical symptoms, serum thyroxine and TRAb, thyroid ultrasound and orbital computed tomography were used. The specimen was blood. This receptor was identified in a woman younger than 30 with Graves' hyperthyroidism. The genes are TRBV20-1 and TRBJ2-7, with TRBD1 as a possible D gene (7 bases). In DNA, the CDR3 is TGCAGTGCTAGACCACGCGCAGGGGGGCAGAACGAGCAGTACTTC. Its translation: CSARPRAGGQNEQYF.